Each of the 26 T cell receptor beta chains below was sequenced from the same sample in a study of T cells after yellow fever vaccination. TCRdb fed the 5' RACE reads into MiXCR, producing one record per CDR3 protein. The sample contains around 300,000 distinct CDR3 sequences, 13% of which appear only once. The starting material was CD4+ T cells sorted from PBMCs, obtained 45 days after the yellow fever booster vaccination. The source of these receptors is a man between 25 and 39 years old who received the YFV17D yellow fever vaccine.

This clonotype was counted ten times or more. This sequence joins TRBV12-3 or TRBV12-4 and TRBJ2-1; D unresolved. Trimming took off 6 bases at V and 7 bases at J, with 7 bases between the two ends. The CDR3 loop spans 11 amino acids. The CDR3 region is CASSFINEQFF. The CDR3 DNA reads TGTGCCAGCAGCTTTATAAATGAGCAGTTCTTC.

V usage is TRBV5-5 and J usage is TRBJ1-5; 8 bases map to TRBD1. CDR1 and CDR2 from the germline V gene are SGHKS and YYEKEE (reference sequence). J was trimmed by 6 bases and V by 0 bases; bases with no gene match: 2. The CDR3 length is 14 residues. CDR3 in DNA: TGTGCCAGCAGCTTGGGACAGGGGAGTCAGCCCCAGCATTTT. Its translation is CASSLGQGSQPQHF.

A note on this clonotype: An end of the junction differs from the germline gene, which may be a read error. The V gene is TRBV19, the J gene TRBJ2-1, with unresolved D. Germline values: CDR1 LNHDA, CDR2 SQIVND (reference sequence). The CDR3 length is 16 residues. The CDR3 sequence: CASSRTTSFSNNEQFF. The CDR3 region has the DNA TGTGCCAGTAGCCGCACTACGAGTTTCTCCAACAATGAGCAGTTCTTC. The entire variable domain, with the rest obtained from reference TRBV19 and TRBJ2-1, is as follows: DGGITQSPKYLFRKEGQNVTLSCEQNLNHDAMYWYRQDPGQGLRLIYYSQIVNDFQKGDIAEGYSVSREKKESFPLTVTSAQKNPTAFYLCASSRTTSFSNNEQFFGPGTRLTVL.

The chain is built from TRBV27 and TRBJ2-3, with no clear D. Germline assignment: CDR1 MNHEY and CDR2 SMNVEV (reference sequence). The CDR3 spans 16 residues. Trimming shortened V by 3 bases and J by 0 bases, and 13 bases separated the two germline ends. As DNA, the CDR3 is TGTGCCAGCAGTTTCCAGGCGGTCTCTAGCACAGATACGCAGTATTTT. Protein product: CASSFQAVSSTDTQYF.

V and J are TRBV5-6 and TRBJ1-2, with 8 bases identical to TRBD1. This CDR3 is built from 13 residues. From germline, CDR1 is SGHDT and CDR2 YYEEEE. The V and J ends lost 3 bases and 6 bases, in that order; junction bases with no gene match: 4. The CDR3 loop reads CASSSDRVDGYTF. The CDR3 DNA sequence: TGTGCCAGCAGCTCGGACAGGGTCGATGGCTACACCTTC.

CDR3 nucleotides: TGCGCCAGCAGTATTGGCCCAAGTTGGGAGCAGTTCTTC. Amino acid sequence: CASSIGPSWEQFF. The chain links TRBV5-1 to TRBJ2-1; D is unresolved. V was clipped by 5 bases and J by 10 bases, with 16 bases between them. The CDR3 runs 13 residues. Per germline, CDR1 SGHRS and CDR2 YFSETQ.

This clonotype was detected only a few times. This rearrangement joins TRBV10-3 to TRBJ2-2; TRBD2 aligns across 7 bases. The germline gives CDR1 ENHRY, CDR2 SYGVKD. CDR3 length equals 15 residues. V lost 5 bases, J lost 2 bases, and 5 bases stayed unmatched. The CDR3: CAISMSGDNTGELFF. The CDR3 nucleotides are TGTGCCATCAGTATGAGCGGGGACAACACCGGGGAGCTGTTTTTT.

This clonotype was seen a few times. The chain's CDR3 is CASSTGQGGETQYF. In nucleotides, the CDR3 is TGCGCCAGCAGCACTGGACAGGGGGGGGAGACCCAGTACTTC. The rearrangement links TRBV5-1 to TRBJ2-5; 10 bases line up with TRBD1. The CDR3 is 14 amino acids. The ends lost 4 bases at V and 5 bases at J; junction bases unmatched: 5. Germline loops: CDR1 SGHRS, CDR2 YFSETQ.

This clonotype was detected a few times. The rearrangement uses TRBV11-2 and TRBJ2-2; 7 nucleotides line up with TRBD2. The V gene end was trimmed by 2 bases and the J gene end by 1 base; junction bases not matched to a gene: 10. CDR1 is SGHAT, CDR2 FQNNGV, per germline. This CDR3 contains 18 residues. CDR3 protein: CASSLRAVGGGNTGELFF. DNA for the CDR3: TGTGCCAGCAGCTTAAGGGCTGTGGGCGGGGGGAACACCGGGGAGCTGTTTTTT.

This clonotype was found many times. The chain is built from TRBV5-1 and TRBJ2-5; TRBD1 agrees at 8 bases. V trimming: 5 bases; J trimming: 3 bases; junction bases outside the gene matches: 9. CDR1 and CDR2 from the germline V gene are SGHRS and YFSETQ. This CDR3 has 15 amino acids. The CDR3 loop reads CASRAGVTGEETQYF. In DNA, the CDR3 is TGCGCCAGCAGAGCTGGGGTGACAGGGGAAGAGACCCAGTACTTC.

Turning to this clonotype: Its ends do not fully match the called genes, so a read error is possible. This chain joins TRBV25-1 and TRBJ2-5; 7 bases map to TRBD2. CDR1 and CDR2 from the germline V gene are MGHDK and SYGVNS. CDR3 length: 16 residues. The DNA for the CDR3 is TGTGCCAGCACCGACCCCCGCCGGGGGGACCAAGAAACCCAGTACTTC. Protein: CASTDPRRGDQETQYF. The full variable domain, its missing parts supplied by reference TRBV25-1 and TRBJ2-5, is EADIYQTPRYLVIGTGKKITLECSQTMGHDKMYWYQQDPGMELHLIHYSYGVNSTEKGDLSSESTVSRIRTEHFPLTLESARPSHTSQYLCASTDPRRGDQETQYFGPGTRLLVL.

This clonotype was observed a handful of times. This chain joins TRBV5-6 and TRBJ2-2; TRBD1 matches 8 bases. J lost 9 bases, V lost 2 bases, and 6 bases had no gene match. The CDR3 runs to 14 residues. Germline V lookup: CDR1 SGHDT, CDR2 YYEEEE. The CDR3 loop is CASSLEGQGWELFF. The CDR3 DNA is TGTGCCAGCAGCTTAGAAGGACAGGGTTGGGAGCTGTTTTTT.

J is TRBJ1-5 and V is TRBV20-1; D gene uncertain. Germline CDR1 reads DFQATT; CDR2 reads SNEGSKA (reference sequence). V was cut by 0 bases and J by 3 bases, with 18 bases left in between. This CDR3 comprises 17 residues. CDR3 protein: CSARDRRSGGHNQPQHF. In DNA form, the CDR3 reads TGCAGTGCTAGAGATCGCCGCTCGGGCGGTCACAATCAGCCCCAGCATTTT.

This clonotype was seen at least ten times. The chain combines TRBV7-2 with TRBJ2-1; 7 bases are a match to TRBD1. The CDR3 spans 15 residues. J gave up 4 bases and V 2 bases, and 5 bases lay outside the gene matches. Germline CDR1 SGHTA, CDR2 FQGNSA. This CDR3 is CASSLIGGGYNEQFF. The CDR3 bases are TGTGCCAGCAGCTTAATAGGGGGCGGTTACAATGAGCAGTTCTTC.

This clonotype was detected a few times. The J gene is TRBJ2-1, the V gene TRBV28, with 10 positions matching TRBD2. Trimming removed 3 bases from V and 11 bases from J; junction bases left unmatched: 10. This CDR3 comprises 15 residues. CDR1 and CDR2 from the germline V gene are MDHEN and SYDVKM. The CDR3 nucleotides read TGTGCCAGCAGTTTCGAGACTAGCGGGCTTAGCAAGCAGTTCTTC. It translates to CASSFETSGLSKQFF.

This chain uses TRBV25-1 with TRBJ2-3; 8 bases map to TRBD1. Germline CDR1 is MGHDK and CDR2 is SYGVNS. The CDR3 is made up of 17 amino acids. J was trimmed by 2 bases and V by 0 bases; bases with no gene match: 7. CDR3 sequence: CASSEYIRQGTTDTQYF. The CDR3 nucleotides read TGTGCCAGCAGTGAATATATCAGACAGGGGACCACAGATACGCAGTATTTT.

Many counts were recorded for this clonotype. The V gene is TRBV12-3 or TRBV12-4, the J gene TRBJ2-4; 15 nucleotides match TRBD2. The CDR3 covers 16 residues. Trimming cost V 4 bases and J 6 bases; bases outside gene matches: 4. DNA of the CDR3: TGTGCCAGCAGTTCCCGGACTAGCGGGAGGGGAAACATTCAGTACTTC. It specifies CASSSRTSGRGNIQYF.

The chain joins TRBV6-2 or TRBV6-3 to TRBJ2-1; perhaps TRBD2 as D (5 bases). Germline assignment: CDR1 MNHEY and CDR2 SVGEGT. Trimming shortened V by 4 bases and J by 7 bases, and 14 bases separated the two germline ends. This CDR3 comprises 14 residues. The DNA of the CDR3 is TGTGCCAGCAGTTCACCGCACACTAGAAATGAGCAGTTCTTC. Amino acid sequence: CASSSPHTRNEQFF.

This sequence joins TRBV12-3 or TRBV12-4 and TRBJ2-7, with D perhaps TRBD1 (6 bases). The CDR3 contains 13 residues. V was shortened by 5 bases and J by 3 bases, with 11 bases between the two germline ends. In nucleotides, the CDR3 is TGTGCCAGCAGTCCGGCAGGGGTCTACGAGCAGTACTTC. Translated: CASSPAGVYEQYF.

This clonotype showed up many times. CDR3 residues: CASSLPTTQPLFF. In DNA form, the CDR3 reads TGTGCCAGCAGTTTGCCGACAACCCAACCGCTGTTTTTT. The gene calls are TRBV7-2 and TRBJ2-2; no clear D. V was cut by 6 bases and J by 13 bases, with 18 bases left in between. The CDR3 spans 13 residues. The germline gives CDR1 SGHTA, CDR2 FQGNSA.

This clonotype has a handful of counts. The V call is TRBV5-4, the J call TRBJ2-6, with no clear D. The CDR3 loop spans 17 amino acids. Per the germline V gene, CDR1 is SGHNT and CDR2 is YYREEE (reference sequence). Trimming removed 0 bases from V and 0 bases from J, with 10 bases in between. The CDR3 nucleotides are TGTGCCAGCAGCTTGGGGCAGGCTAACTCTGGGGCCAACGTCCTGACTTTC. This encodes CASSLGQANSGANVLTF.

This clonotype was counted only a few times. Written as DNA, the CDR3 is TGTGCCAGCAGCCAAGAGGGGAATTCACCCCTCCACTTT. Encoded protein: CASSQEGNSPLHF. J is TRBJ1-6 and V is TRBV3-1; D is unclear. CDR1 and CDR2 from the germline V gene are LGHDT and YNNKEL (reference sequence). V gave up 0 bases and J gave up 7 bases, with 4 bases separating them. This CDR3 is built from 13 residues. The full variable domain, in which reference TRBV3-1 and TRBJ1-6 provide the parts outside the CDR3, is DTAVSQTPKYLVTQMGNDKSIKCEQNLGHDTMYWYKQDSKKFLKIMFSYNNKELIINETVPNRFSPKSPDKAHLNLHINSLELGDSAVYFCASSQEGNSPLHFGNGTRLTVT.

This clonotype came up a few times. The CDR3 DNA reads as TGTGCCAGCTCACCCGCCTCGACAGGGATCATTCAGTACTTC. It yields the protein CASSPASTGIIQYF. The chain carries TRBV18 and TRBJ2-4, with 7 bases matching TRBD1. The V gene end was trimmed by 3 bases and the J gene end by 9 bases; junction bases not matched to a gene: 8. The CDR3 loop spans 14 amino acids. Per the germline V gene, CDR1 is KGHSH and CDR2 is LQKENI.

The gene calls are TRBV18 and TRBJ2-7; 13 bases are shared with TRBD2. This CDR3 has 15 residues. The germline CDR1 and CDR2 sequences are KGHSH and LQKENI. The J segment lost 5 bases and the V segment lost 3 bases, leaving 4 bases of the junction unmatched. This chain's CDR3 is CASSPPGLAGHEQYF. CDR3 DNA: TGTGCCAGCTCACCCCCGGGACTAGCGGGACACGAGCAGTACTTC.

This clonotype was found a few times. V usage is TRBV27 and J usage is TRBJ1-6; TRBD1 is a possible D gene (6 bases). The CDR3 has 15 amino acids. V gave up 7 bases and J gave up 8 bases, with 18 bases separating them. CDR1 is MNHEY, CDR2 SMNVEV, per germline (reference sequence). This chain's CDR3 is CASMVWAGEHSPLHF. CDR3 DNA: TGTGCCAGCATGGTCTGGGCAGGGGAGCATTCACCCCTCCACTTT.

This chain connects TRBV20-1 to TRBJ2-1; 11 nucleotides line up with TRBD1. The CDR3 totals 14 residues. V lost 3 bases to trimming and J lost 9 bases; unmatched junction nucleotides: 7. Germline CDR1 and CDR2: DFQATT and SNEGSKA (reference sequence). CDR3 sequence (DNA): TGCAGTGCTAGGAGGACAGGGGGCTTGGTTGAGCAGTTCTTC. Translating gives CSARRTGGLVEQFF.